Given below is one T cell receptor beta chain in context. This sample was included in a study of blood T cell repertoires in COVID-19. Study background: Both acute and convalescent COVID-19 samples were obtained from the United States, Italy and Spain.

Original analysis: The assay estimated nucleated cells by amplifying reference gene primers. Sequencing used immunoSEQ multiplex PCR; TCRdb keeps in-frame clones, though not all of them. That table gives V, J and clone size, and the DNA gave D and trimming. The sample contains about 250,000 clones, about four fifths of which appear only once. This CDR3 is built from 16 residues. The germline gives CDR1 SNHLY, CDR2 FYNNEI. The J segment lost 3 bases and the V segment lost 6 bases, leaving 12 bases of the junction unmatched. J is TRBJ2-7 and V is TRBV2; 9 bases are shared with TRBD1. Source material: peripheral blood. This sequence was found in a man older than 75 with acute or convalescent COVID-19. DNA of the CDR3: TGTGCCAGCAGCGCGGGACAGGGCTTCTTTGGCTACGAGCAGTACTTC. It encodes CASSAGQGFFGYEQYF.